The present T cell receptor beta chain was sequenced within a study of T cell responses to AZD1222 COVID-19 vaccine. Notes on the study in general: In a largely white British group with more females than males, clonal diversity was possibly underestimated. Once two AZD1222 doses were given, Spike-specific TCR breadth and depth went up. At 160-218 and 743-854, vaccine-associated CD4 TCRs were dominant, and they spanned spike.

This clone was recorded once. What it binds is not known. Produced via immunoSEQ multiplex PCR; TCRdb's table is partial and in-frame only. Of fewer than 85,000 clones in the sample, around 86% were seen once. V shed 2 bases and J shed 2 bases, with 7 bases lying between them. The CDR3 has 13 amino acids. The V gene's germline CDR1 is SGHAT and CDR2 FQNNGV. Second doses that came at about 4 or about 12 weeks were put together. Sequencing was performed on peripheral blood, taken 28 days after the second AZD1222 dose. The TCR sequence derives from an adult who received the AZD1222 COVID-19 vaccine. The chain has TRBV11-2 and TRBJ2-7; no definite D call. The CDR3 coding sequence is TGTGCCAGCAGCTTAATCCGGACCTACGAGCAGTACTTC. It codes for CASSLIRTYEQYF.